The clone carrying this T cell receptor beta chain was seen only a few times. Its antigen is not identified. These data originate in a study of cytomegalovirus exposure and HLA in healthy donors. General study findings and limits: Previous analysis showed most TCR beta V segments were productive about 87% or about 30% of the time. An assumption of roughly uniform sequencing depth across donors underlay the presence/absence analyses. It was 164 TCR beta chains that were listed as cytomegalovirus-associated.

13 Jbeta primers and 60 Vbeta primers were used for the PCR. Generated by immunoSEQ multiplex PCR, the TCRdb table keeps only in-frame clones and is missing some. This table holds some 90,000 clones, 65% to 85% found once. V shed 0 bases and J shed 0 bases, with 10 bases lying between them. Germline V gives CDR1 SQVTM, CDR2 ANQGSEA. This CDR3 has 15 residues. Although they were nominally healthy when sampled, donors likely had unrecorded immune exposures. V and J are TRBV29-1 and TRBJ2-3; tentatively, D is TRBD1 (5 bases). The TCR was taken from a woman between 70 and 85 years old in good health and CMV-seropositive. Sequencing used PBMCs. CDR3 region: CSVEDLGASTDTQYF. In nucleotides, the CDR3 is TGCAGCGTTGAAGATCTTGGGGCTAGCACAGATACGCAGTATTTT.